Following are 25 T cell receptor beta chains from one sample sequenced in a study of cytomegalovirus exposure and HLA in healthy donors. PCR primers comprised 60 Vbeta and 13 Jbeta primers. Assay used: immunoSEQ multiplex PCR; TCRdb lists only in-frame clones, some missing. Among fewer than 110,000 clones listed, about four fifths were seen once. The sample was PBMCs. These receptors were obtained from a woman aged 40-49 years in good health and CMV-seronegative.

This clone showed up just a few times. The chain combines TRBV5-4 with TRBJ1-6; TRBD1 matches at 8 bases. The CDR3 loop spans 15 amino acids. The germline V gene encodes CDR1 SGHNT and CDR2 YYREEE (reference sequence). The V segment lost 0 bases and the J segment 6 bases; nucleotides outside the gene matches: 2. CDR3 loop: CASSLDRGSNSPLHF. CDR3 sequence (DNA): TGTGCCAGCAGCTTGGACAGGGGGAGTAATTCACCCCTCCACTTT.

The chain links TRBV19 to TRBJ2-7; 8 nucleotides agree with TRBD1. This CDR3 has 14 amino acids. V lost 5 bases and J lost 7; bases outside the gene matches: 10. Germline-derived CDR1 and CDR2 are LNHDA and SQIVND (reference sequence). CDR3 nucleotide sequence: TGTGCCAGTAGTTCCTCAGGGGGCCTATATGAGCAGTACTTC. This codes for CASSSSGGLYEQYF.

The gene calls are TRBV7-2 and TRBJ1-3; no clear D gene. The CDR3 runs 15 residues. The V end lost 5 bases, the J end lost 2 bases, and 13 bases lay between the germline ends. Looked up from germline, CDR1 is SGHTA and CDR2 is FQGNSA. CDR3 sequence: CASSPEPAPGNTIYF. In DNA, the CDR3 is TGTGCCAGCAGCCCCGAGCCTGCACCTGGAAACACCATATATTTT.

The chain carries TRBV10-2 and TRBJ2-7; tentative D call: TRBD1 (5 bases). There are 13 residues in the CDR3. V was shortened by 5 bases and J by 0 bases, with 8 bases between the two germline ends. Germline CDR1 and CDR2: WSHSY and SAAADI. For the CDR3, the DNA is TGCGCCAGCAGTCCTGGGGCCTCCTACGAGCAGTACTTC. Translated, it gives CASSPGASYEQYF.

The CDR3 DNA sequence: TGTGCCGAAAGCCCTAGTTCCTACAATGAGCAGTTCTTC. Protein: CAESPSSYNEQFF. The V call is TRBV28, the J call TRBJ2-1; D gene unclear. Trimming removed 11 bases from V and 1 base from J, with 12 bases in between. The CDR3 consists of 13 residues. CDR1 and CDR2 from the germline V gene are MDHEN and SYDVKM. Supplemented by reference TRBV28 and TRBJ2-1, the full variable domain reads DVKVTQSSRYLVKRTGEKVFLECVQDMDHENMFWYRQDPGLGLRLIYFSYDVKMKEKGDIPEGYSVSREKKERFSLILESASTNQTSMYLCAESPSSYNEQFFGPGTRLTVL.

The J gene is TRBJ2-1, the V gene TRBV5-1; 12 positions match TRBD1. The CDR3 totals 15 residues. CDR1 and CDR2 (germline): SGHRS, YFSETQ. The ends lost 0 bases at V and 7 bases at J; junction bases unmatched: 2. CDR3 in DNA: TGCGCCAGCAGCTTGGGGGACAGGGGGCAGAATGAGCAGTTCTTC. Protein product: CASSLGDRGQNEQFF. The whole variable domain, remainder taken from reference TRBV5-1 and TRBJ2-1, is KAGVTQTPRYLIKTRGQQVTLSCSPISGHRSVSWYQQTPGQGLQFLFEYFSETQRNKGNFPGRFSGRQFSNSRSEMNVSTLELGDSALYLCASSLGDRGQNEQFFGPGTRLTVL.

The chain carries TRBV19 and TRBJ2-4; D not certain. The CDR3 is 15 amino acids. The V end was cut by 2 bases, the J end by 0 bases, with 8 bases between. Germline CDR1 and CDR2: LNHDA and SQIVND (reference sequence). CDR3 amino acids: CASSITAGAKNIQYF. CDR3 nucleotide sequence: TGTGCCAGTAGTATAACCGCAGGAGCCAAAAACATTCAGTACTTC.

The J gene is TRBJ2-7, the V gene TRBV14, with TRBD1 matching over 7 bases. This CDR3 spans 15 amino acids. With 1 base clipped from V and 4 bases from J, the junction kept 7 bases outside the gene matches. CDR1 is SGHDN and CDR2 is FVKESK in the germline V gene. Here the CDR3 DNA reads TGTGCCAGCAGCCAAGTAGGGGGCGCGAGGTACGAGCAGTACTTC. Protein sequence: CASSQVGGARYEQYF.

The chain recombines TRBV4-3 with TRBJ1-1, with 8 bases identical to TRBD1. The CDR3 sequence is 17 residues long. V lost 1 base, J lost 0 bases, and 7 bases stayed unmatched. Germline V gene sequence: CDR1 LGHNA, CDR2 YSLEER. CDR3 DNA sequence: TGCGCCAGCAGCCAAGGGGACAGGCCGTACATGAACACTGAAGCTTTCTTT. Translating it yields CASSQGDRPYMNTEAFF.

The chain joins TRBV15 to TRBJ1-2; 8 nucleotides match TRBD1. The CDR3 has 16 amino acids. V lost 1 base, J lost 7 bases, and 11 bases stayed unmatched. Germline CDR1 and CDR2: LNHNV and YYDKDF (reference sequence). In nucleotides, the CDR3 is TGTGCCACCAGCAGAGGGCAAGGACAGGGAGTGGTTGGCTACACCTTC. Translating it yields CATSRGQGQGVVGYTF.

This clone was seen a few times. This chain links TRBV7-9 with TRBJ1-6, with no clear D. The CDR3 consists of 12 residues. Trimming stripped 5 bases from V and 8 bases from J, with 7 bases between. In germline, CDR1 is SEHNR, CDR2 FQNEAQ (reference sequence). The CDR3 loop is CASSVSDSPLHF. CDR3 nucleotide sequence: TGTGCCAGCAGCGTCTCGGATTCACCCCTCCACTTT.

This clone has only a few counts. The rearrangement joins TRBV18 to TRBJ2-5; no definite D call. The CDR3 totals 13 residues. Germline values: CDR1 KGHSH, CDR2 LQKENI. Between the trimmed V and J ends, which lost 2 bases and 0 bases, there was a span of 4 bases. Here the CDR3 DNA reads TGTGCCAGCTCACCAGCGAACCAAGAGACCCAGTACTTC. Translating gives CASSPANQETQYF.

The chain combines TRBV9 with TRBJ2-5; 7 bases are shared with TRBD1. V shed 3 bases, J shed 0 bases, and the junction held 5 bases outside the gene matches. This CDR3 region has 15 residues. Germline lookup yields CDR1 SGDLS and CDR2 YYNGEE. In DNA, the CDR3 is TGTGCCAGCAGCGCAGAGACAGGGTACCAAGAGACCCAGTACTTC. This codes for CASSAETGYQETQYF.

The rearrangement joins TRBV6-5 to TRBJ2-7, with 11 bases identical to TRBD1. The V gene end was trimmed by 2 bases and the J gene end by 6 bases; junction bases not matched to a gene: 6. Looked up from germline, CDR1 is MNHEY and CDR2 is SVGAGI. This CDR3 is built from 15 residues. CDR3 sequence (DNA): TGTGCCAGCAGTTACCCCGGGACAGGGGGTCGCGAGCAGTACTTC. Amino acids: CASSYPGTGGREQYF.

In DNA form, the CDR3 reads TGTGCCACCAGCAGAGAGGTGTTCGGACAGGGGGGTATTCAGTACTTC. As protein: CATSREVFGQGGIQYF. The V call is TRBV15, the J call TRBJ2-4, with TRBD1 matching over 10 bases. This CDR3 has 16 amino acids. The germline gives CDR1 LNHNV, CDR2 YYDKDF (reference sequence). The V segment lost 0 bases and the J segment 10 bases; nucleotides outside the gene matches: 9.

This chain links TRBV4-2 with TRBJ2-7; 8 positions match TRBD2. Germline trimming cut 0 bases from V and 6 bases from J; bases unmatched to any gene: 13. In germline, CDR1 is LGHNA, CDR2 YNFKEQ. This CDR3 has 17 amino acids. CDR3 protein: CASSQDSLAEVSGEQYF. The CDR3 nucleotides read TGTGCCAGCAGCCAAGACTCACTAGCGGAGGTCTCGGGCGAGCAGTACTTC.

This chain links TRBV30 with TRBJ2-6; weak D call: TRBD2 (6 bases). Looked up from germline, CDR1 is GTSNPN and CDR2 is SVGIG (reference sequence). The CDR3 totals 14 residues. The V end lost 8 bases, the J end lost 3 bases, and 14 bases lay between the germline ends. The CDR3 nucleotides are TGTGCCACAGGCGGAGGGGTTGGGGCCAACGTCCTGACTTTC. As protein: CATGGGVGANVLTF. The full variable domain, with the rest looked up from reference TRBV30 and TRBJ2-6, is SQTIHQWPATLVQPVGSPLSLECTVEGTSNPNLYWYRQAAGRGLQLLFYSVGIGQISSEVPQNLSASRPQDRQFILSSKKLLLSDSGFYLCATGGGVGANVLTFGAGSRLTVL.

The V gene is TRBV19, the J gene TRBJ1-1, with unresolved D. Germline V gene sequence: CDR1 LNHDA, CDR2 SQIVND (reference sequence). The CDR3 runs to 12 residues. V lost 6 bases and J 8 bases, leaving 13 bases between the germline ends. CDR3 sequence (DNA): TGTGCCAGTAGGTTTGGGCCCTCAGAAGCTTTCTTT. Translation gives CASRFGPSEAFF.

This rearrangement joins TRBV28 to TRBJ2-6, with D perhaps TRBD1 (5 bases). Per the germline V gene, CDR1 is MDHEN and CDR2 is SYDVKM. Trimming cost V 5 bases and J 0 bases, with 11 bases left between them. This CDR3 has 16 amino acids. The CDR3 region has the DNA TGTGCCAGCAGTAGCGTTACAGGCTCTGGGGCCAACGTCCTGACTTTC. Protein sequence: CASSSVTGSGANVLTF.

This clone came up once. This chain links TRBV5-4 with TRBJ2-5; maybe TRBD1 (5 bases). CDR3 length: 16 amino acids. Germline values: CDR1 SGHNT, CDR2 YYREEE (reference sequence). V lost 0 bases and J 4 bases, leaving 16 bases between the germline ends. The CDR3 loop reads CASSLGGAGLGETQYF. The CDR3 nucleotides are TGTGCCAGCAGCTTGGGTGGGGCAGGCCTTGGAGAGACCCAGTACTTC. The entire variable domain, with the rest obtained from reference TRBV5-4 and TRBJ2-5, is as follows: ETGVTQSPTHLIKTRGQQVTLRCSSQSGHNTVSWYQQALGQGPQFIFQYYREEENGRGNFPPRFSGLQFPNYSSELNVNALELDDSALYLCASSLGGAGLGETQYFGPGTRLLVL.

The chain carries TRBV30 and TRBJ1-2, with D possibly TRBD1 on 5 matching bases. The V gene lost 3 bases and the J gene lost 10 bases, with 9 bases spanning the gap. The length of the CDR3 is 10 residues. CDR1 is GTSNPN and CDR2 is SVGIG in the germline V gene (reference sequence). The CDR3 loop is CAWSRQIYTF. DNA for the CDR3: TGTGCCTGGAGCCGACAGATCTACACCTTC.

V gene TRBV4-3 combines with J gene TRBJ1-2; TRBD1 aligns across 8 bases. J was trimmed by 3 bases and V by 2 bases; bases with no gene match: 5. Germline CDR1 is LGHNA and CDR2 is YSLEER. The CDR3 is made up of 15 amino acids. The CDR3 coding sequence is TGCGCCAGCAGCCAACTATACAGGGGGTACTATGGCTACACCTTC. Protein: CASSQLYRGYYGYTF.

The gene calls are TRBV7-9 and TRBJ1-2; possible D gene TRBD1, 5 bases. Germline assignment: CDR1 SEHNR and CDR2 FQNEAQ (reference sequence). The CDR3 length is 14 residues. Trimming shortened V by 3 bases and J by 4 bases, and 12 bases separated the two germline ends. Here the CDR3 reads CASSLAGPSYGYTF. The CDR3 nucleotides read TGTGCCAGCAGCTTGGCGGGACCGAGCTATGGCTACACCTTC. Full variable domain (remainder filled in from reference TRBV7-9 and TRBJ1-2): DTGVSQNPRHKITKRGQNVTFRCDPISEHNRLYWYRQTLGQGPEFLTYFQNEAQLEKSRLLSDRFSAERPKGSFSTLEIQRTEQGDSAMYLCASSLAGPSYGYTFGSGTRLTVV.

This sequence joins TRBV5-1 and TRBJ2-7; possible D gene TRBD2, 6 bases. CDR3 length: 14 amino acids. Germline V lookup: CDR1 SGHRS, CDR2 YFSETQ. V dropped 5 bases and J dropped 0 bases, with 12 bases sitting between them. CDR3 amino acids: CASREAGSSYEQYF. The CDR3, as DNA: TGCGCCAGCAGGGAGGCGGGATCCTCCTACGAGCAGTACTTC.

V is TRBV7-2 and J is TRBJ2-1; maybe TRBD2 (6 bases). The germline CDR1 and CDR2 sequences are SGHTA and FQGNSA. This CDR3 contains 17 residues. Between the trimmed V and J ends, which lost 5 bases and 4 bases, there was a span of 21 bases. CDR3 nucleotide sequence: TGTGCCAGCAGCCGGAAGGACTACCCCAGACTTTACAATGAGCAGTTCTTC. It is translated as CASSRKDYPRLYNEQFF.